Listed here are 30 T cell receptor beta chains from one sample, sequenced in a study of shared clonotypes between healthy human individuals. TCRdb keeps only in-frame clones here, not all; method: immunoSEQ multiplex PCR. The sample has some 1.5 million clones, nearly 99% seen once. Sequenced input: naive CD4+ T cells sorted from blood. Regarding subset: CD45RA+ positively selected. These receptors were collected from a man aged 25-40 years in good health.

The chain employs TRBV18 and TRBJ2-2; 7 bases are shared with TRBD1. The CDR3 loop spans 16 amino acids. V was pared by 5 bases and J by 0 bases, with 6 bases of the junction left unmatched. Germline loops: CDR1 KGHSH, CDR2 LQKENI. The CDR3 bases are TGTGCCAGCTCATCATGGGACAGATCGAACACCGGGGAGCTGTTTTTT. Translation gives CASSSWDRSNTGELFF.

The chain combines TRBV9 with TRBJ2-2, with 9 positions matching TRBD2. V lost 5 bases and J lost 6; bases outside the gene matches: 8. The CDR3 sequence is 15 residues long. CDR1 and CDR2 (germline): SGDLS, YYNGEE. For the CDR3, the DNA is TGTGCCAGCAGAGATAGCGGGAGTACGGCCGGGGAGCTGTTTTTT. Translation: CASRDSGSTAGELFF.

The chain's CDR3 is CASSEALLSQSYNEQFF. CDR3 in DNA: TGTGCCAGCAGTGAAGCGCTTCTGAGCCAATCCTACAATGAGCAGTTCTTC. The genes are TRBV2 and TRBJ2-1, with D unresolved. V shed 0 bases and J shed 1 base, with 13 bases lying between them. CDR1 SNHLY and CDR2 FYNNEI come from the germline V gene. This CDR3 has 17 amino acids. Filled out from reference TRBV2 and TRBJ2-1, the complete variable domain reads EPEVTQTPSHQVTQMGQEVILRCVPISNHLYFYWYRQILGQKVEFLVSFYNNEISEKSEIFDDQFSVERPDGSNFTLKIRSTKLEDSAMYFCASSEALLSQSYNEQFFGPGTRLTVL.

The chain couples TRBV5-4 to TRBJ2-2; 7 bases are a match to TRBD2. The germline V gene has CDR1 SGHNT and CDR2 YYREEE (reference sequence). V trimming: 4 bases; J trimming: 6 bases; junction bases outside the gene matches: 15. This CDR3 spans 17 amino acids. CDR3 protein: CASSAGPPGLGAGELFF. For the CDR3, the DNA is TGTGCCAGCAGCGCGGGACCCCCCGGACTAGGTGCCGGGGAGCTGTTTTTT. The entire variable domain, with the rest obtained from reference TRBV5-4 and TRBJ2-2, is as follows: ETGVTQSPTHLIKTRGQQVTLRCSSQSGHNTVSWYQQALGQGPQFIFQYYREEENGRGNFPPRFSGLQFPNYSSELNVNALELDDSALYLCASSAGPPGLGAGELFFGEGSRLTVL.

The CDR3 DNA is TGTGCCAGCTCAGGGGACACCGGAAACACCATATATTTT. As protein: CASSGDTGNTIYF. The chain carries TRBV18 and TRBJ1-3; possibly TRBD1 for D (6 bases). The CDR3 is 13 amino acids. V was pared by 5 bases and J by 4 bases, with 9 bases between. Germline V gives CDR1 KGHSH, CDR2 LQKENI.

Concerning this clone itself: Within the sample, other DNA sequences also encode this same CDR3. V gene TRBV19 combines with J gene TRBJ2-7; 8 bases match TRBD2. This CDR3 contains 15 residues. Germline lookup yields CDR1 LNHDA and CDR2 SQIVND (reference sequence). V was clipped by 3 bases and J by 1 base; unmatched bases: 5. The CDR3 reads CASSIVAGPSYEQYF. The CDR3 DNA is TGTGCCAGTAGTATCGTAGCGGGACCGTCCTACGAGCAGTACTTC.

The rearrangement links TRBV5-6 to TRBJ2-5, with 7 bases fitting TRBD2. CDR1 and CDR2 (germline): SGHDT, YYEEEE. The V gene end was trimmed by 5 bases and the J gene end by 1 base; junction bases not matched to a gene: 5. This CDR3 has 14 amino acids. DNA of the CDR3: TGTGCCAGCAGGTACAGGACTAGCCAAGAGACCCAGTACTTC. This encodes CASRYRTSQETQYF.

This chain links TRBV19 with TRBJ1-3, with D perhaps TRBD1 (5 bases). Trimming pared 0 bases from V and 1 base from J, leaving 7 bases between. Germline-derived CDR1 and CDR2 are LNHDA and SQIVND (reference sequence). CDR3 length: 15 residues. This chain's CDR3 is CASSIEGASGNTIYF. CDR3 in DNA: TGTGCCAGTAGTATAGAAGGGGCTTCTGGAAACACCATATATTTT.

CDR3 sequence reads: CASSLESNTPYYEQYF. CDR3 DNA: TGCGCCAGCAGCTTGGAGAGCAATACCCCCTATTACGAGCAGTACTTC. The rearrangement links TRBV5-1 to TRBJ2-7; D gene unclear. The V end lost 0 bases, the J end lost 4 bases, and 17 bases lay between the germline ends. CDR1 is SGHRS and CDR2 is YFSETQ in the germline V gene. CDR3 size: 16 residues. The full variable domain, its missing parts supplied by reference TRBV5-1 and TRBJ2-7, is KAGVTQTPRYLIKTRGQQVTLSCSPISGHRSVSWYQQTPGQGLQFLFEYFSETQRNKGNFPGRFSGRQFSNSRSEMNVSTLELGDSALYLCASSLESNTPYYEQYFGPGTRLTVT.

The CDR3 coding sequence is TGTGCCACCAGGGGGATCAGGGGTTCCTACGAGCAGTACTTC. This gives the protein CATRGIRGSYEQYF. The genes are TRBV15 and TRBJ2-7; the D gene is possibly TRBD1 (6 bases). The CDR3 extends over 14 amino acids. The germline V gene encodes CDR1 LNHNV and CDR2 YYDKDF (reference sequence). Trimming pared 6 bases from V and 1 base from J, leaving 13 bases between.

About this clone itself: The same CDR3 also results from other DNA sequences found in this sample. V is TRBV9 and J is TRBJ2-5, with 7 positions matching TRBD2. There are 13 residues in the CDR3. Germline CDR1 and CDR2: SGDLS and YYNGEE. Unmatched junction bases numbered 3, after V lost 2 bases and J lost 5 bases. The CDR3 DNA reads TGTGCCAGCAGCGTGGCGGGGGTGGAGACCCAGTACTTC. It translates to CASSVAGVETQYF.

The chain couples TRBV10-3 to TRBJ2-1; TRBD1 matches at 7 bases. Germline CDR1 and CDR2: ENHRY and SYGVKD. Trimming at V came to 6 bases and at J to 3 bases, leaving 5 bases not matched to a gene. The CDR3 consists of 14 residues. The CDR3 DNA reads as TGTGCCATCAGCGAGGACAGGAACTACAATGAGCAGTTCTTC. Its translation is CAISEDRNYNEQFF.

Comment on this clone: The same CDR3 is also encoded by other DNA sequences in this sample. The chain combines TRBV9 with TRBJ2-5, with a weak D call TRBD2 (5 bases). This CDR3 region has 14 residues. Trimming took 3 bases from V and 5 from J, leaving 14 bases between them. Germline CDR1 reads SGDLS; CDR2 reads YYNGEE. CDR3 coding DNA: TGTGCCAGCAGCGCCCGGGGTTTGGGTGAGACCCAGTACTTC. Its protein product is CASSARGLGETQYF.

The genes are TRBV7-6 and TRBJ2-1; possible D gene TRBD2, 6 bases. Trimming cost V 1 base and J 6 bases, with 13 bases left between them. Germline CDR1 and CDR2: SGHVS and FNYEAQ. This CDR3 comprises 15 residues. The CDR3 is CASSLETRRGNEQFF. DNA for the CDR3: TGTGCCAGCAGCTTAGAGACTAGGAGAGGCAATGAGCAGTTCTTC.

This chain joins TRBV7-8 and TRBJ2-7; tentative D call: TRBD2 (6 bases). V was clipped by 6 bases and J by 1 base, with 10 bases between them. Germline lookup yields CDR1 SGHVS and CDR2 FQNEAQ. The CDR3 sequence is 13 residues long. The CDR3 nucleotides are TGTGCCAGCAGTAGGGACTTTTCCTACGAGCAGTACTTC. This sequence encodes CASSRDFSYEQYF.

The V gene is TRBV6-6, the J gene TRBJ2-7; TRBD2 aligns across 9 bases. The CDR3 has 15 amino acids. Trimming cost V 5 bases and J 6 bases; bases outside gene matches: 11. From germline, CDR1 is MNHNY and CDR2 SVGAGI (reference sequence). CDR3 sequence reads: CASSPVAGGPSEQYF. The CDR3 nucleotides are TGTGCCAGCAGTCCCGTGGCGGGAGGGCCGTCCGAGCAGTACTTC.

As concerns this clone: This same CDR3 is encoded by further DNA sequences in the sample. The rearrangement uses TRBV18 and TRBJ1-5; possibly TRBD1 for D (6 bases). Germline V gene data show CDR1 as KGHSH and CDR2 as LQKENI. This CDR3 has 13 residues. V gave up 0 bases and J gave up 7 bases, with 7 bases separating them. The CDR3 is CASSPPGGQPQHF. The CDR3, as DNA: TGTGCCAGCTCACCACCGGGGGGCCAGCCCCAGCATTTT.

V is TRBV6-6 and J is TRBJ1-2, with TRBD1 identical over 8 bases. The germline CDR1 and CDR2 sequences are MNHNY and SVGAGI (reference sequence). Losses at the gene ends were 4 bases for V and 7 bases for J; bases not matched to a gene: 5. The CDR3 length is 13 residues. CDR3 in amino acids: CASSSDRGGGYTF. CDR3 bases: TGTGCCAGCAGTTCCGACAGGGGTGGTGGCTACACCTTC.

The chain carries TRBV7-2 and TRBJ2-3; D may be TRBD2 (7 bases). V was shortened by 6 bases and J by 1 base, with 8 bases between the two germline ends. Germline V CDR1 and CDR2: SGHTA, FQGNSA. The CDR3 is 13 amino acids. The CDR3 loop is CASRGGGTDTQYF. For the CDR3, the DNA is TGTGCCAGCAGAGGGGGGGGCACAGATACGCAGTATTTT.

This clone came up once. The J gene is TRBJ2-2, the V gene TRBV6-5; no definite D call. Trimming took 2 bases from V and 4 from J, leaving 11 bases between them. The CDR3 spans 15 residues. Germline V gene data show CDR1 as MNHEY and CDR2 as SVGAGI. As DNA, the CDR3 is TGTGCCAGCAGTTACACGGGCCACACCACCGGGGAGCTGTTTTTT. It codes for CASSYTGHTTGELFF.

The CDR3: CASSLQTGTAYEQYF. The CDR3 DNA reads TGCGCCAGCAGCTTGCAAACCGGGACAGCCTACGAGCAGTACTTC. This chain connects TRBV5-1 to TRBJ2-7, with 7 bases aligning to TRBD1. The V and J ends lost 1 base and 2 bases, in that order; junction bases with no gene match: 6. This CDR3 comprises 15 residues. Per germline, CDR1 SGHRS and CDR2 YFSETQ.

This rearrangement joins TRBV15 to TRBJ1-1, with TRBD1 matching 9 bases. CDR1 LNHNV and CDR2 YYDKDF come from the germline V gene (reference sequence). Unmatched junction bases numbered 6, after V lost 5 bases and J lost 2 bases. The CDR3 extends over 15 amino acids. The chain's CDR3 is CATSRRDRANTEAFF. In nucleotides, the CDR3 is TGTGCCACCAGCCGTCGGGACAGGGCTAACACTGAAGCTTTCTTT. Complete variable domain (other parts from reference TRBV15 and TRBJ1-1): DAMVIQNPRYQVTQFGKPVTLSCSQTLNHNVMYWYQQKSSQAPKLLFHYYDKDFNNEADTPDNFQSRRPNTSFCFLDIRSPGLGDTAMYLCATSRRDRANTEAFFGQGTRLTVV.

This chain connects TRBV19 to TRBJ1-1; the D is unclear. Trimming removed 5 bases at V and 1 base at J, with 11 bases between. This CDR3 contains 14 residues. Germline CDR1 LNHDA, CDR2 SQIVND (reference sequence). The CDR3 sequence: CASSSVRANTEAFF. CDR3 coding DNA: TGTGCCAGTAGTTCTGTTCGCGCGAACACTGAAGCTTTCTTT.

The chain uses TRBV7-2 and TRBJ2-7; TRBD2 aligns across 13 bases. The length of the CDR3 is 16 residues. V lost 0 bases, J lost 5 bases, and 4 bases stayed unmatched. Germline V gives CDR1 SGHTA, CDR2 FQGNSA. CDR3 sequence reads: CASSLAGTSGIDEQYF. The CDR3 DNA is TGTGCCAGCAGCTTAGCCGGGACTAGCGGGATCGACGAGCAGTACTTC.

The V call is TRBV7-7, the J call TRBJ2-5, with D unclear. Germline-derived CDR1 and CDR2 are SSHAT and FNYEAQ (reference sequence). The V end was cut by 2 bases, the J end by 2 bases, with 6 bases between. The CDR3 sequence is 13 residues long. The CDR3 spells CASSLNPQETQYF. For the CDR3, the DNA is TGTGCCAGCAGCTTAAACCCACAAGAGACCCAGTACTTC.

The rearrangement links TRBV5-1 to TRBJ2-1; 7 nucleotides agree with TRBD1. The germline V gene has CDR1 SGHRS and CDR2 YFSETQ. The CDR3 runs to 15 residues. With V trimmed by 5 bases and J by 4 bases, 9 bases remained unmatched. The CDR3 protein is CASRPTGAPYNEQFF. In DNA form, the CDR3 reads TGCGCCAGCAGACCTACAGGGGCACCATACAATGAGCAGTTCTTC.

With respect to this clone: This same CDR3 is encoded by further DNA sequences in the sample. V is TRBV7-3 and J is TRBJ2-1; D call uncertain. This CDR3 comprises 13 residues. V lost 2 bases to trimming and J lost 4 bases, with 6 bases between them. Germline V gene lookup returns CDR1 SGHTA and CDR2 FQGTGA. This chain's CDR3 is CASSLGEYNEQFF. The CDR3 DNA is TGTGCCAGCAGCTTAGGAGAATACAATGAGCAGTTCTTC.

Remarks on this clone: The same CDR3 also results from other DNA sequences found in this sample. This rearrangement joins TRBV7-2 to TRBJ2-1; D remains ambiguous. The germline gives CDR1 SGHTA, CDR2 FQGNSA. V shed 3 bases and J shed 0 bases, with 6 bases lying between them. This CDR3 comprises 14 residues. CDR3: CASSLGGSYNEQFF. As DNA, the CDR3 is TGTGCCAGCAGCTTGGGTGGCTCCTACAATGAGCAGTTCTTC.

This clone was seen only once. The J gene is TRBJ2-7, the V gene TRBV28; D gene unclear. Looked up from germline, CDR1 is MDHEN and CDR2 is SYDVKM. The CDR3 is 13 amino acids. Deletions cut 3 bases from V and 1 base from J, with 7 bases between. CDR3 amino acids: CASSFTASYEQYF. DNA for the CDR3: TGTGCCAGCAGTTTCACGGCTTCCTACGAGCAGTACTTC.

This sequence joins TRBV10-1 and TRBJ2-7; no clear D gene. The CDR3 covers 13 residues. V shed 0 bases and J shed 3 bases, with 6 bases lying between them. The germline V gene has CDR1 WNHNN and CDR2 SYGVQD (reference sequence). In nucleotides, the CDR3 is TGCGCCAGCAGTGAGTCTACAGACTACGAGCAGTACTTC. As protein: CASSESTDYEQYF.